The source of this TCR beta chain is a study of technical replicates of blood from several donors. The V and J ends lost 1 base and 4 bases respectively, with 11 bases between them. The germline V gene has CDR1 MDHEN and CDR2 SYDVKM. The CDR3 is made up of 15 amino acids. Sequencing was performed with immunoSEQ multiplex PCR; in TCRdb, only in-frame clones are kept and a portion is missing. The sample lists 55,000 to 85,000 clones, 95% to 98% seen once, with under 0.3% in the top ten. The chain recombines TRBV28 with TRBJ1-5; D remains unclear. The receptor comes from a human donor in good health. The material sequenced was T cells isolated from PBMCs. For the CDR3, the DNA is TGTGCCAGCAGTTTATCCTCTAACTTAAATCAGCCCCAGCATTTT. It translates to CASSLSSNLNQPQHF.